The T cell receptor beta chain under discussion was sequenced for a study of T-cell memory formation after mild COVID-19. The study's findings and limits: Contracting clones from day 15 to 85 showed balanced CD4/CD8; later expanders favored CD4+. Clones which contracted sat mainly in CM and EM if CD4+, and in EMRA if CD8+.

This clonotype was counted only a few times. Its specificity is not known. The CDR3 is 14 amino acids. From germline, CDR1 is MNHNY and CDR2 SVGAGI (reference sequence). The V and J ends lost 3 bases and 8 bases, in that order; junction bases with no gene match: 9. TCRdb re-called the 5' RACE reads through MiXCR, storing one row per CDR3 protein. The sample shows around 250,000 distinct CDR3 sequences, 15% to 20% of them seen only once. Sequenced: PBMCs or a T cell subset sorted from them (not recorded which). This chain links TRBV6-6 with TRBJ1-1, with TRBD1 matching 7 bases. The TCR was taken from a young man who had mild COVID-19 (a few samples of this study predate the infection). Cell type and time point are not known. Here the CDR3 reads CASSYGTANEEAFF. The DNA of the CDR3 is TGTGCCAGCAGTTATGGGACAGCAAACGAGGAAGCTTTCTTT.